The following is a T cell receptor beta chain sequence with its context. The data were obtained in a study of CD8 T cells in Susac syndrome. About the study: Patients with Susac syndrome were therapy-naive, on corticosteroids, or on intravenous immunoglobulin alone at the time that blood was drawn.

TCR beta from blood CD8+ and CD4+ T cells was sequenced. Trimming removed 5 bases from V and 2 bases from J; junction bases left unmatched: 5. The CDR3 extends over 14 amino acids. Germline loops: CDR1 DFQATT, CDR2 SNEGSKA (reference sequence). An input of 0.5 to 1 ug of RNA was subjected to reverse transcription using random hexamers. Across 54 Vbeta and 13 Jbeta, TCR beta CDR3 was amplified with immunoSEQ multiplex PCR. TCRdb re-called the immunoSEQ multiplex PCR reads with MiXCR, one entry per CDR3 protein. The sample includes under 200,000 distinct CDR3 sequences, roughly 94% seen only once; the top ten take 0.1% to 0.13%.

The chain recombines TRBV20-1 with TRBJ2-1; 8 nucleotides match TRBD2. This clonotype was sampled from a human donor with Susac syndrome. The sequenced material came from CD4+ T cells from PBMCs. This chain's CDR3 is CSALPGGPYNEQFF. For the CDR3, the DNA is TGCAGTGCTCTCCCGGGGGGGCCCTACAATGAGCAGTTCTTC.